This T cell receptor (beta chain) was sequenced during a study of blood T cell repertoires in COVID-19. Study information: Some COVID-19 samples were acute and others convalescent; all came from the United States, Italy and Spain. The cDNA or gDNA used as material had been derived from T cells, B-cell-depleted T cells, or PBMCs.

Germline CDR1 and CDR2: SGHAT and FQNNGV. The germline V and J ends were trimmed by 2 bases and 4 bases, with 11 bases remaining between them. This CDR3 is built from 15 residues. Original analysis: It was from reference gene primer amplification that nucleated cell counts were estimated. Assay: immunoSEQ multiplex PCR; the TCRdb copy retains only in-frame clones and omits some. The V and J calls and clone size are taken from that table; D and trimming were inferred from the DNA. The profile shows under 250,000 clones, 65% to 85% of them singletons. V gene TRBV11-2 combines with J gene TRBJ1-4; TRBD1 might be the D (5 bases). Specimen: peripheral blood. This TCR was recovered from a man aged 45 to 65 with active or convalescent COVID-19. The CDR3 loop reads CASSLRGYGNEKLFF. DNA for the CDR3: TGTGCCAGCAGCTTAAGGGGCTACGGTAATGAAAAACTGTTTTTT.